This T cell receptor (beta chain) appears in the sequencing data of a study of regulatory T cells in long-lasting Graves disease. Investigators prepared the TCR beta libraries by applying iRepertoire HTBI primers and Arm-PCR of CDR3 regions. As handled by the study authors: Identification of gene segments yielded 60 or so TRBV and about 14 TRBJ across samples. TCRdb analysed the multiplex PCR reads with MiXCR anew, one entry per CDR3 protein. Clone size and V and J calls follow TCRdb, not the original study. The data contain 350,000 to 450,000 distinct CDR3 sequences, around 20% of them singletons. Time point in this sample: persistent/refractory GD, antithyroid drugs over 5 years with positive TRAb. Following extraction of RNA from PBMCs, that RNA was used to make the TCR library. V lost 5 bases, J lost 3 bases, and 6 bases stayed unmatched. This CDR3 has 15 amino acids. Germline CDR1 MDHEN, CDR2 SYDVKM.

Here the sequenced sample was peripheral blood mononuclear cells (PBMCs), taken when the disease was refractory, from a patient treated with antithyroid drugs. The V gene is TRBV28, the J gene TRBJ1-5; 8 nucleotides line up with TRBD1. This receptor was obtained from a female donor with Graves disease. The DNA for the CDR3 is TGTGCCAGCAGTAAACCGGGACAGGTCAATCAGCCCCAGCATTTT. Translating it yields CASSKPGQVNQPQHF.